The next 14 T cell receptor beta chains were all read from a single sample in a study of shared clonotypes between healthy human individuals. Produced via immunoSEQ multiplex PCR; TCRdb's table is partial and in-frame only. Of roughly 2 million clones listed, 95% are singletons. The source material was naive CD4+ T cells sorted from blood. The subset denotes: CD45RA+ positively selected. The receptors originated from a man aged 18 to 29 in good health.

In the case of this clone: The same CDR3 arises from other DNA sequences in this sample as well. The chain uses TRBV9 and TRBJ2-2; no clear D gene. Trimming removed 0 bases from V and 1 base from J, with 4 bases in between. This CDR3 contains 14 residues. CDR1 and CDR2 (germline): SGDLS, YYNGEE. CDR3 sequence (DNA): TGTGCCAGCAGCGTAGCTGGGAACACCGGGGAGCTGTTTTTT. Residues: CASSVAGNTGELFF.

The gene calls are TRBV11-2 and TRBJ2-3; no reliable D call. Trimming left V 5 bases short and J 3 bases short, with 6 bases between. Per the germline V gene, CDR1 is SGHAT and CDR2 is FQNNGV. CDR3 length equals 12 residues. The CDR3 DNA reads TGTGCCAGCAGCCCAGGAACAGATACGCAGTATTTT. It encodes CASSPGTDTQYF.

A word on this clone: The sample holds other DNA sequences that translate to the same CDR3. J is TRBJ1-3 and V is TRBV6-5; D gene uncertain. There are 13 residues in the CDR3. CDR1 and CDR2 (germline): MNHEY, SVGAGI. Trimming shortened V by 0 bases and J by 2 bases, and 2 bases separated the two germline ends. The CDR3 spells CASSYSTGNTIYF. In DNA, the CDR3 is TGTGCCAGCAGTTACTCGACTGGAAACACCATATATTTT.

The chain couples TRBV9 to TRBJ2-2; 8 bases line up with TRBD2. Per the germline V gene, CDR1 is SGDLS and CDR2 is YYNGEE. V trimming: 3 bases; J trimming: 0 bases; junction bases outside the gene matches: 4. The CDR3 length is 16 residues. The CDR3 protein is CASSDTSGANTGELFF. The CDR3 nucleotides read TGTGCCAGCAGCGACACTAGCGGCGCGAACACCGGGGAGCTGTTTTTT.

DNA of the CDR3: TGTGCCAGCAGCTTAGAGCTAGCGGAGGGCTACAATGAGCAGTTCTTC. This translates into CASSLELAEGYNEQFF. The V gene is TRBV7-2, the J gene TRBJ2-1, with 7 bases fitting TRBD2. CDR3 length: 16 residues. Germline V CDR1 and CDR2: SGHTA, FQGNSA. The ends lost 1 base at V and 3 bases at J; junction bases unmatched: 6.

The V gene is TRBV10-1, the J gene TRBJ1-6; no definite D call. Germline CDR1 is WNHNN and CDR2 is SYGVQD (reference sequence). The CDR3 covers 14 residues. Trimming took 10 bases from V and 7 from J, leaving 17 bases between them. The CDR3 protein is CATSDNGRNSPLHF. CDR3 in DNA: TGCGCCACCTCTGACAACGGGCGGAATTCACCCCTCCACTTT.

In the case of this clone: Other DNA sequences of this sample code for an identical CDR3. V and J are TRBV9 and TRBJ2-3; TRBD2 aligns across 7 bases. The J segment lost 0 bases and the V segment lost 0 bases, leaving 1 base of the junction unmatched. This CDR3 is built from 15 residues. Germline V gene lookup returns CDR1 SGDLS and CDR2 YYNGEE. CDR3 DNA: TGTGCCAGCAGCGTAGAGGGAGGGAGCACAGATACGCAGTATTTT. It codes for CASSVEGGSTDTQYF.

The chain is built from TRBV29-1 and TRBJ2-5; the match to TRBD2 covers 10 bases. The length of the CDR3 is 16 residues. Germline assignment: CDR1 SQVTM and CDR2 ANQGSEA. V was pared by 1 base and J by 4 bases, with 9 bases of the junction left unmatched. The CDR3 here is CSVEAGSSGGRETQYF. The CDR3 DNA follows: TGCAGCGTTGAAGCGGGCTCTAGCGGGGGTCGAGAGACCCAGTACTTC.

V usage is TRBV30 and J usage is TRBJ1-4; D uncertain. Trimming shortened V by 4 bases and J by 5 bases, and 14 bases separated the two germline ends. The CDR3 loop spans 14 amino acids. CDR1 and CDR2 (germline): GTSNPN, SVGIG (reference sequence). CDR3 in amino acids: CAWTYRRNNEKLFF. In DNA, the CDR3 is TGTGCCTGGACCTATAGACGGAACAATGAAAAACTGTTTTTT.

This clone was picked up a small number of times. The J gene is TRBJ1-6, the V gene TRBV4-2; unclear D gene. This CDR3 region has 14 residues. CDR1 and CDR2 from the germline V gene are LGHNA and YNFKEQ. V was shortened by 2 bases and J by 7 bases, with 9 bases between the two germline ends. The CDR3 sequence is CASSQSVANSPLHF. CDR3 nucleotide sequence: TGTGCCAGCAGCCAATCTGTAGCAAATTCACCCCTCCACTTT.

The chain combines TRBV2 with TRBJ2-2; D perhaps matches TRBD2 (7 bases). The CDR3 extends over 16 amino acids. V was shortened by 2 bases and J by 4 bases, with 14 bases between the two germline ends. Germline V gives CDR1 SNHLY, CDR2 FYNNEI. The CDR3 DNA reads TGTGCCAGCAGTGAACGGGGGGCCTTGGGCACCGGGGAGCTGTTTTTT. As protein: CASSERGALGTGELFF.

In DNA, the CDR3 is TGTGCCAGCTTTAGGGACAGAGATTATGGCTACACCTTC. Its translation: CASFRDRDYGYTF. J is TRBJ1-2 and V is TRBV6-1; 7 bases match TRBD1. V shed 8 bases, J shed 5 bases, and the junction held 8 bases outside the gene matches. The CDR3 is made up of 13 amino acids. Germline values: CDR1 MNHNS, CDR2 SASEGT.

The gene calls are TRBV5-1 and TRBJ2-2, with 8 positions matching TRBD1. The junction had 5 bases not matched to a gene; V was cut back by 5 bases and J by 5 bases. The CDR3 is 14 residues long. Germline CDR1 and CDR2: SGHRS and YFSETQ. The CDR3 loop is CASRLQGATGELFF. The CDR3 coding sequence is TGCGCCAGCAGACTCCAGGGGGCGACCGGGGAGCTGTTTTTT. Combining the CDR3 with reference TRBV5-1 and TRBJ2-2 gives the whole variable domain KAGVTQTPRYLIKTRGQQVTLSCSPISGHRSVSWYQQTPGQGLQFLFEYFSETQRNKGNFPGRFSGRQFSNSRSEMNVSTLELGDSALYLCASRLQGATGELFFGEGSRLTVL.

The chain employs TRBV5-1 and TRBJ2-2; D is uncertain. CDR1 and CDR2 from the germline V gene are SGHRS and YFSETQ. The CDR3 runs to 15 residues. Trimming removed 4 bases from V and 1 base from J, with 11 bases in between. This CDR3 is CASSPEAENTGELFF. DNA for the CDR3: TGCGCCAGCAGCCCCGAGGCGGAGAACACCGGGGAGCTGTTTTTT.